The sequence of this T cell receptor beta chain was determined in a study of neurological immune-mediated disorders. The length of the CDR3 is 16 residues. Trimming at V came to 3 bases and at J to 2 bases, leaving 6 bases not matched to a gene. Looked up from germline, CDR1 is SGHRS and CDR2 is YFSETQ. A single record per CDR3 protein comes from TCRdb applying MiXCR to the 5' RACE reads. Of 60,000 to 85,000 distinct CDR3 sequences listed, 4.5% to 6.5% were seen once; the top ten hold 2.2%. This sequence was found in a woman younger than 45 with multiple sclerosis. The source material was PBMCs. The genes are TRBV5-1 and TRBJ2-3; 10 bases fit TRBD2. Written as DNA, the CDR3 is TGCGCCAGCAGCTCGGGGACTAGCGCCTACACAGATACGCAGTATTTT. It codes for CASSSGTSAYTDTQYF.